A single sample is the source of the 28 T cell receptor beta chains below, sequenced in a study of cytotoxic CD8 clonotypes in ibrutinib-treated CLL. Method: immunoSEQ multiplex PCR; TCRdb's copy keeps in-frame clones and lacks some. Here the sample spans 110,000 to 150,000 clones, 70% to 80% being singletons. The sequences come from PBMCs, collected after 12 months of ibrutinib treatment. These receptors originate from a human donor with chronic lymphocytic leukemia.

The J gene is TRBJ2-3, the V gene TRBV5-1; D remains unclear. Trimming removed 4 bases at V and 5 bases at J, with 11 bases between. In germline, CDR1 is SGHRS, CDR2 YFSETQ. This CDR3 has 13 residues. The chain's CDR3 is CASSEQSLDTQYF. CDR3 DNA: TGCGCCAGCAGCGAACAATCATTAGATACGCAGTATTTT. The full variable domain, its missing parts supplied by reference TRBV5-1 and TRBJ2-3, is KAGVTQTPRYLIKTRGQQVTLSCSPISGHRSVSWYQQTPGQGLQFLFEYFSETQRNKGNFPGRFSGRQFSNSRSEMNVSTLELGDSALYLCASSEQSLDTQYFGPGTRLTVL.

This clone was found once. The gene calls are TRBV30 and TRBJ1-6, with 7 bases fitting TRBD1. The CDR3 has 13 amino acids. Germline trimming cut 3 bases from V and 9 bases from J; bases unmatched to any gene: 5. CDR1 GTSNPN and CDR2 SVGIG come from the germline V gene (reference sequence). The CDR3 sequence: CAWRAGGISPLHF. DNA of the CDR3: TGTGCCTGGAGAGCAGGGGGGATTTCACCCCTCCACTTT.

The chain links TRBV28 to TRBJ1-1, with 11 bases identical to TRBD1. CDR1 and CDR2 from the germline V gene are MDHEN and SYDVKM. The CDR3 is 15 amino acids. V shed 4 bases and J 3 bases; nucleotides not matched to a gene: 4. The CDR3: CASSSWTGGYTEAFF. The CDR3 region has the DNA TGTGCCAGCAGTTCCTGGACAGGGGGCTACACTGAAGCTTTCTTT.

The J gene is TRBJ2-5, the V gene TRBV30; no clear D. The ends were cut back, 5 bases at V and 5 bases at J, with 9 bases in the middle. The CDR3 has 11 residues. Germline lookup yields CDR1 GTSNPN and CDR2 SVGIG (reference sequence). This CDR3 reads CAWGVVETQYF. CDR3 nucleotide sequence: TGTGCCTGGGGGGTGGTGGAGACCCAGTACTTC. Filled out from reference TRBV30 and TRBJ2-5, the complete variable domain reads SQTIHQWPATLVQPVGSPLSLECTVEGTSNPNLYWYRQAAGRGLQLLFYSVGIGQISSEVPQNLSASRPQDRQFILSSKKLLLSDSGFYLCAWGVVETQYFGPGTRLLVL.

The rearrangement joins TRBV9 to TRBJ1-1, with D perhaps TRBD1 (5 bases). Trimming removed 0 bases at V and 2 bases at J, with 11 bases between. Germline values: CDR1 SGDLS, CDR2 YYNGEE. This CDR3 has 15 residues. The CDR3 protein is CASSVGVGDNTEAFF. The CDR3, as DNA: TGTGCCAGCAGCGTAGGGGTAGGGGACAACACTGAAGCTTTCTTT.

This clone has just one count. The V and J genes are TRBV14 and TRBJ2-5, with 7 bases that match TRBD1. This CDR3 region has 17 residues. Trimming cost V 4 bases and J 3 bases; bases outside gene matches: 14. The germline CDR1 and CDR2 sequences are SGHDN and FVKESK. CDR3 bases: TGTGCCAGCAGCCCTCATGCCTACCGGGACAGAGAAGAGACCCAGTACTTC. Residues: CASSPHAYRDREETQYF.

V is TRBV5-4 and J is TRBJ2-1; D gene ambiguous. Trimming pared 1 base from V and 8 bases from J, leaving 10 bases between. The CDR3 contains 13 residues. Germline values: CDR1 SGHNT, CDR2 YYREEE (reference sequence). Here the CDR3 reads CASSLPSSDEQFF. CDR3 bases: TGTGCCAGCAGCTTGCCCTCGAGCGATGAGCAGTTCTTC.

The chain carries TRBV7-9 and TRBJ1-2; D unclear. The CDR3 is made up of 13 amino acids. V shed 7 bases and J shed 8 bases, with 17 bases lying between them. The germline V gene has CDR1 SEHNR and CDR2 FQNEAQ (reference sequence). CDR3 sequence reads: CASTLSGAEGYTF. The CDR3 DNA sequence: TGTGCCAGCACCCTTTCTGGAGCGGAAGGCTACACCTTC.

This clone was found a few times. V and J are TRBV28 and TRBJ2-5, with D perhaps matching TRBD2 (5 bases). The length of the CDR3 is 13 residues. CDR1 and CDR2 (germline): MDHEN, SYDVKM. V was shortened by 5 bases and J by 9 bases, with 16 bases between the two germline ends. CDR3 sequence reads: CASSTPSPGAQYF. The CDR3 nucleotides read TGTGCCAGCAGTACACCTAGCCCCGGCGCCCAGTACTTC.

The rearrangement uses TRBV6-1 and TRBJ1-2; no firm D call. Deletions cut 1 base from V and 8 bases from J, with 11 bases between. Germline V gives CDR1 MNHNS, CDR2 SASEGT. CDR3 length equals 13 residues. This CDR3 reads CASSEEGSRGYTF. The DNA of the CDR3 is TGTGCCAGCAGTGAAGAAGGGAGTCGAGGCTACACCTTC.

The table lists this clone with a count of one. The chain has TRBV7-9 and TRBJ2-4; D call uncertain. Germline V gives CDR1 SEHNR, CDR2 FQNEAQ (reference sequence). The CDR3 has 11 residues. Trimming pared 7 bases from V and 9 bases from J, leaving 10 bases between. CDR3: CASTIGPIQYF. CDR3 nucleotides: TGTGCCAGCACCATTGGGCCCATTCAGTACTTC.

DNA of the CDR3: TGTGCCAGTAGTATGGCACGTGTCCTAGGGGGCACTGAAGCTTTCTTT. This translates into CASSMARVLGGTEAFF. The chain employs TRBV19 and TRBJ1-1, with D tentatively TRBD1 (6 bases). The CDR3 is made up of 16 amino acids. The V gene's germline CDR1 is LNHDA and CDR2 SQIVND (reference sequence). The V end was cut by 3 bases, the J end by 4 bases, with 18 bases between. Looking up the rest from reference TRBV19 and TRBJ1-1 gives the full variable domain: DGGITQSPKYLFRKEGQNVTLSCEQNLNHDAMYWYRQDPGQGLRLIYYSQIVNDFQKGDIAEGYSVSREKKESFPLTVTSAQKNPTAFYLCASSMARVLGGTEAFFGQGTRLTVV.

This CDR3 is CASSFGGASGNTIYF. The CDR3 DNA sequence: TGTGCCAGCAGCTTCGGGGGGGCCTCTGGAAACACCATATATTTT. The chain recombines TRBV11-3 with TRBJ1-3, with D perhaps TRBD1 (6 bases). CDR3 length equals 15 residues. V was clipped by 3 bases and J by 0 bases, with 9 bases between them. CDR1 is SGHNT and CDR2 is YENEEA in the germline V gene.

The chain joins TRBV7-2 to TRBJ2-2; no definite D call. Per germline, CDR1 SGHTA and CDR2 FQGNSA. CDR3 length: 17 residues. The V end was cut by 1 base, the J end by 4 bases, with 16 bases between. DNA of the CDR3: TGTGCCAGCAGCTTAGGAGGCTCAGGATCCCTCACCGGGGAGCTGTTTTTT. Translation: CASSLGGSGSLTGELFF.

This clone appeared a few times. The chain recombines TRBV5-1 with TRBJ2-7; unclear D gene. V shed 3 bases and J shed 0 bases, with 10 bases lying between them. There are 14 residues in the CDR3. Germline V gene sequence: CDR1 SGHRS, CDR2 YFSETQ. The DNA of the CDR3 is TGCGCCAGCAGCTCGTCGTGGGGCTCCTACGAGCAGTACTTC. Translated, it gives CASSSSWGSYEQYF.

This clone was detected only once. CDR3 coding DNA: TGCGCCAGCAGCGAAGGGGGCACAGATACGCAGTATTTT. Amino acid sequence: CASSEGGTDTQYF. V and J are TRBV5-1 and TRBJ2-3; possible D gene TRBD1, 5 bases. Trimming cost V 4 bases and J 1 base, with 7 bases left between them. This CDR3 is 13 amino acids long. Germline CDR1 reads SGHRS; CDR2 reads YFSETQ.

CDR3 nucleotide sequence: TGTGCCAGCAGCTTAAGGCCCCGGGCTAGCGGAACCACAGATACGCAGTATTTT. It is translated as CASSLRPRASGTTDTQYF. The gene calls are TRBV7-3 and TRBJ2-3; 7 nucleotides agree with TRBD2. J lost 2 bases, V lost 1 base, and 12 bases had no gene match. Per the germline V gene, CDR1 is SGHTA and CDR2 is FQGTGA. This CDR3 region has 18 residues.

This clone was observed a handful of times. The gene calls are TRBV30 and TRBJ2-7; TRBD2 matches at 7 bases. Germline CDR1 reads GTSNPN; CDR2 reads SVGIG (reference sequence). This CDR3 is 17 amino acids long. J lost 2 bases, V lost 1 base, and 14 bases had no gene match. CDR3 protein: CAWSAPPRLAQTYEQYF. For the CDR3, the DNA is TGTGCCTGGAGTGCCCCCCCTCGACTAGCCCAGACCTACGAGCAGTACTTC.

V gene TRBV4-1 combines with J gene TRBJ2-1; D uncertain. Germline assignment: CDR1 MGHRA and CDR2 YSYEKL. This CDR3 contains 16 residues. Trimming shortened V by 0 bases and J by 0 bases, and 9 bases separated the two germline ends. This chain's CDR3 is CASSQDWAVSYNEQFF. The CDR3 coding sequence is TGCGCCAGCAGCCAAGATTGGGCGGTCTCCTACAATGAGCAGTTCTTC.

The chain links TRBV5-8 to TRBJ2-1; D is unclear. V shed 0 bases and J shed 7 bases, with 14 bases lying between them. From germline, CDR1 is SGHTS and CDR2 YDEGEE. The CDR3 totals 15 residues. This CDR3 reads CASSLVKFGWNEQFF. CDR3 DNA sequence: TGTGCCAGCAGCTTGGTTAAGTTCGGCTGGAATGAGCAGTTCTTC.

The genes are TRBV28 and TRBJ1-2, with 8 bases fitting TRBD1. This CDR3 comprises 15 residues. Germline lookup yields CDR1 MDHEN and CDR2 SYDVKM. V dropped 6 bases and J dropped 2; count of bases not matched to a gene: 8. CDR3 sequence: CASRSEDRVNYGYTF. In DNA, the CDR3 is TGTGCCAGCAGAAGCGAGGACAGGGTAAACTATGGCTACACCTTC.

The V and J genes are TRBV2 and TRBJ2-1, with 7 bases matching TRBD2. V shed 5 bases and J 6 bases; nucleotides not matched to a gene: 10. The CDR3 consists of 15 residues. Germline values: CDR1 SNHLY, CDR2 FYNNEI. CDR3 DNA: TGTGCCAGCAGTCAACCCGGGACTACCGCCAATGAGCAGTTCTTC. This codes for CASSQPGTTANEQFF.

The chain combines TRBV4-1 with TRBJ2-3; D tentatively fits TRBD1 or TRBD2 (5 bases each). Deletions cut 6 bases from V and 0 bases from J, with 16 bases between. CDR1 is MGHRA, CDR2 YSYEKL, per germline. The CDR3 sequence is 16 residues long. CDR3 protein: CASRGDGFFSTDTQYF. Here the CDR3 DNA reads TGCGCCAGCAGGGGGGATGGCTTCTTTAGCACAGATACGCAGTATTTT.

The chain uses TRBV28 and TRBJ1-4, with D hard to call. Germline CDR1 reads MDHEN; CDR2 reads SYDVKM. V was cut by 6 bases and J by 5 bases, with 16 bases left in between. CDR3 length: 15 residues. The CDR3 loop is CASRTPAAGNEKLFF. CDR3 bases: TGTGCCAGCAGGACCCCGGCCGCGGGGAATGAAAAACTGTTTTTT.

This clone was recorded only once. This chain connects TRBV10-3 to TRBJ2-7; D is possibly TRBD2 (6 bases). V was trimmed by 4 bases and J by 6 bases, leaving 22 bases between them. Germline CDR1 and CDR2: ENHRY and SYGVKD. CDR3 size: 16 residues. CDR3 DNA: TGTGCCATCAGTGCGGCAGCGCGGGGCCTAAAAGTCGAGCAGTACTTC. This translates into CAISAAARGLKVEQYF.

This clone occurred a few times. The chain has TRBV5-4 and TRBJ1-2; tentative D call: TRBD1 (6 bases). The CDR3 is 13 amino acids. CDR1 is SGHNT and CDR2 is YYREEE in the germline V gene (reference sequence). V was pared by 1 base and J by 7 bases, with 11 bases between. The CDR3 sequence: CASSLYGGLGYTF. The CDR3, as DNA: TGTGCCAGCAGCTTGTATGGGGGGCTTGGCTACACCTTC. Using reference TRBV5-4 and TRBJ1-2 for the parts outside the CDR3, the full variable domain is ETGVTQSPTHLIKTRGQQVTLRCSSQSGHNTVSWYQQALGQGPQFIFQYYREEENGRGNFPPRFSGLQFPNYSSELNVNALELDDSALYLCASSLYGGLGYTFGSGTRLTVV.

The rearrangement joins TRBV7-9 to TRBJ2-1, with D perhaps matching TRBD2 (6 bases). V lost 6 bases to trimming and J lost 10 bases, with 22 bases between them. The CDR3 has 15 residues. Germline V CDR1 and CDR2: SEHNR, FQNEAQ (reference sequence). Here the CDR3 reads CASRVGTSGFGEQFF. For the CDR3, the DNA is TGTGCCAGCAGAGTCGGGACTTCCGGATTTGGGGAGCAGTTCTTC.

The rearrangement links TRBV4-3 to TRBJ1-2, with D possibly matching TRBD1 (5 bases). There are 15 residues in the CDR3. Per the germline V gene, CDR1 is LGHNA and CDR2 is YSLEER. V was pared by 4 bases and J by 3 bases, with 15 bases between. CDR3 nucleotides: TGCGCCAGCAGCCTTGTATCAGGGTTGGACTATGGCTACACCTTC. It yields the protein CASSLVSGLDYGYTF.